This TCR beta chain was profiled in a study of T cell repertoires in cytomegalovirus infection. Study background: The study used recently identified HLA-C-restricted and well-studied HLA-B-restricted CMV epitopes. Public signatures in TCR beta pointed to CMV infection and matching HLA type.

As concerns this clonotype: What it binds is unknown.

Findings and limits, study-wide: Cumulated frequencies of public TCR beta families served to identify carriers of CMV plus the relevant HLA. The ex vivo response showed dominance by HLA-C-restricted CMV-specific TCR beta clonotypes.

The CDR3 covers 14 residues. Trimming took 5 bases from V and 6 from J, leaving 20 bases between them. CDR1 and CDR2 from the germline V gene are DFQATT and SNEGSKA (reference sequence). Each CDR3 protein gets one entry after TCRdb re-called the reads with MiXCR. This table holds around 800,000 distinct CDR3 sequences, over 25% found once. The sample consisted of cultured CD8+ T cells from PBMCs, taken from culture after CMV antigen stimulation. The sequence was collected from a human donor in good health (CMV status not recorded). Some clones in this sample may be carry-over from other donors' samples. The chain links TRBV20-1 to TRBJ2-7, with D perhaps matching TRBD1 (6 bases). The CDR3 loop reads CSASSGQVFAEQYV. CDR3 DNA: TGCAGTGCTTCATCGGGACAAGTATTTGCCGAGCAGTACGTC.